These T cell receptor beta chains were read from a single sample in a study of T cell repertoires in cytomegalovirus infection. One entry per CDR3 protein results from TCRdb running MiXCR on the reads. The sample has approximately 500,000 distinct CDR3 sequences, about 11% seen once. Sample: PBMCs. The receptors stem from a human donor in good health (CMV status not recorded). Some clones in this sample may be carry-over from other donors' samples. Each CDR3 is given with its conserved first and last residue. A D gene is named only where the DNA matches it firmly. Part of the rows lack a size; the others show once, few, many or a class for expanded clones.

j_gene | d_gene | abundance | v_gene | CDR3nt | CDR3aa
TRBJ1-2 | - | many | TRBV28 | TGTGCCATCACGGACTACGCTTATGGCTACACCTTC | CAITDYAYGYTF
TRBJ1-6 | TRBD1 | many | TRBV7-8 | TGTGCCAGCACCCTTGGGGCAGGGGGCAAAAATTCACCCCTCCACTTT | CASTLGAGGKNSPLHF
TRBJ2-6 | - | - | TRBV12-3/TRBV12-4 | TGTGCCAGCTGTTCATTCTCTGGGGCCAACGTCCTGACTTTC | CASCSFSGANVLTF
TRBJ2-1 | - | many | TRBV7-9 | TGTGCCAGCAGCCTAACATGGGGAGATGAGCAGTTCTTC | CASSLTWGDEQFF
TRBJ2-7 | - | few | TRBV15 | TGTGCCACCAGCAGAGCAAAGGACGAGCAGTACTTC | CATSRAKDEQYF
TRBJ2-7 | - | many | TRBV20-1 | TGCAGTCCCGGTAGACCTCGCTCCTACGAGCAGTACTTC | CSPGRPRSYEQYF
TRBJ1-1 | TRBD1 | many | TRBV5-1 | TGCGCCAGCAGTCAGACAGGGCCGGCTGAAGCTTTCTTT | CASSQTGPAEAFF
TRBJ1-1 | - | many | TRBV7-8 | TGTGCCAGCAGCTTAAACGGAATCATGAACACTGAAGCTTTCTTT | CASSLNGIMNTEAFF
TRBJ2-7 | - | many | TRBV2 | TGTGCCAGCAGCCGGGGGGGACAGTTCCCCTACGAGCAGTACTTC | CASSRGGQFPYEQYF
TRBJ1-1 | - | many | TRBV7-2 | TGTGCCAGCAGCTTAGGGCAGGGCTCACTGAACACTGAAGCTTTCTTT | CASSLGQGSLNTEAFF
TRBJ1-1 | TRBD1 | - | TRBV3-1 | TGTGCCAGCAGACTCACAGGGGATGGCGAAGCTTTCTTT | CASRLTGDGEAFF
TRBJ1-1 | TRBD1 | many | TRBV11-2 | TGTGCCAGCAGCTCGTACAGGGGGCCCGTCGCTGAAGCTTTCTTT | CASSSYRGPVAEAFF
TRBJ1-4 | TRBD1 | many | TRBV6-5 | TGTGCCAGCAGATACGACAGGGGTAGTGAAAAACTGTTTTTT | CASRYDRGSEKLFF
TRBJ1-5 | TRBD1 | many | TRBV4-2 | TGTGCCAGCAGCCAAGCTCTTGGACAGGGACATCAGCCCCAGCATTTT | CASSQALGQGHQPQHF
TRBJ2-1 | TRBD2 | few | TRBV9 | TGTGCCAGCAGTCAGCGGGAGGGCCTAGGGAATGAGCAGTTCTTC | CASSQREGLGNEQFF
TRBJ2-1 | TRBD2 | - | TRBV24-1 | TGTGCCACCAGTGATCTGAGCGGGAGCTCCTACAATGAGCAGTTCTTC | CATSDLSGSSYNEQFF
TRBJ1-5 | - | few | TRBV10-3 | TGTGCCGGGAGAGGGGTCGATCAGCCCCAGCATTTT | CAGRGVDQPQHF
TRBJ2-1 | - | many | TRBV2 | TGTGCCAGCCCTTTTCTCGATGAGCAGTTCTTC | CASPFLDEQFF
TRBJ1-2 | - | - | TRBV20-1 | TGCAGTGCTAGTCGCAGGGGTTTAGATGGCTACACCTTC | CSASRRGLDGYTF
TRBJ2-1 | TRBD2 | few | TRBV19 | TGTGCCAGTAGTACTGGACTAGCGGGACGCACGGAGCAGTTCTTC | CASSTGLAGRTEQFF
TRBJ1-6 | TRBD1 | - | TRBV5-1 | TGCGCCAGCAGCGGCGGGGACAGAGGTTCGGCCCTCCACTTT | CASSGGDRGSALHF
TRBJ2-2 | - | many | TRBV7-6 | TGTGCCAGCAGCTTAGCGAGGATCAAAAACACCGGGGAGCTGTTTTTT | CASSLARIKNTGELFF
TRBJ2-5 | TRBD2 | many | TRBV10-3 | TGTGCCATCAGTGAGTCGAGGGTAGCGGGGCAAGAGACCCAGTACTTC | CAISESRVAGQETQYF
TRBJ2-2 | TRBD2 | many | TRBV7-2 | TGTGCCAGCAGCTTTCCTTTAATAAGCGGGAGCGGGGAGCTGTTTTTT | CASSFPLISGSGELFF
TRBJ1-2 | TRBD1 | - | TRBV6-5 | TGTGCCAGCAGTTACACCGGACAGGCTTCTTATGGCTACACCTTC | CASSYTGQASYGYTF
TRBJ2-3 | - | few | TRBV2 | TGTGCCAGCAGTCCGACACTTTTTACAGATACGCAGTATTTT | CASSPTLFTDTQYF
TRBJ2-1 | TRBD2 | few | TRBV20-1 | TGCAGTACCTTAGCGGGAGGGCCCAGCAATGAGCAGTTCTTC | CSTLAGGPSNEQFF
TRBJ1-6 | TRBD1 | - | TRBV20-1 | TGCAGTGCTAGAGATCACGGGACAGCGATTTCACCCCTCCACTTT | CSARDHGTAISPLHF
TRBJ2-3 | TRBD2 | many | TRBV20-1 | TGCAGCCGATCACTAGCGGGAAGGGGAGATACGCAGTATTTT | CSRSLAGRGDTQYF
TRBJ1-2 | - | - | TRBV28 | TGTGCCAGCAGTGGACATTTCTCCCCTGGCTACACCTTC | CASSGHFSPGYTF
TRBJ2-1 | - | many | TRBV11-2 | TGTGCCAGCAGCTTAGGGGGTTCTTCCTCCTACAATGAGCAGTTCTTC | CASSLGGSSSYNEQFF
TRBJ1-5 | TRBD1 | few | TRBV20-1 | TGCAGTGCTAGAGAGGGGACAGCGAGTAATCAGCCCCAGCATTTT | CSAREGTASNQPQHF
TRBJ2-6 | TRBD2 | many | TRBV6-2/TRBV6-3 | TGTGCCAGCAGTCCTCATAGCGGGAGGAGCTCTGGGGCCAACGTCCTGACTTTC | CASSPHSGRSSGANVLTF
TRBJ1-1 | - | few | TRBV2 | TGTGCCAGCAGGCTCGCGGCGAACACTGAAGCTTTCTTT | CASRLAANTEAFF
TRBJ2-7 | - | - | TRBV10-3 | TGTGCCATCAGTGAGTCGACAAGCCTCTACGAGCAGTACTTC | CAISESTSLYEQYF
TRBJ1-5 | - | - | TRBV7-9 | TGTGCCAGCAGCTTAGAGGGAAATGCCCAGCATTTT | CASSLEGNAQHF
TRBJ1-1 | - | many | TRBV19 | TGTGCCAGTAGTATCTTTGACAGGATGGGCACTGAAGCTTTCTTT | CASSIFDRMGTEAFF
TRBJ2-1 | TRBD2 | many | TRBV7-8 | TGTGCCAGCAGCTTAAGTCGGGACCCGACGTCGGGAGGGACCTACAATGAGCAGTTCTTC | CASSLSRDPTSGGTYNEQFF
TRBJ2-6 | - | many | TRBV12-3/TRBV12-4 | TGTGCCAGCAGTTTAGATGGTCGGAGACTTTTCTCTGGGGCCAACGTCCTGACTTTC | CASSLDGRRLFSGANVLTF
TRBJ1-1 | - | many | TRBV11-2 | TGTGCCAGCAGCTTACAGACCCGGGGGACTGAAGCTTTCTTT | CASSLQTRGTEAFF
TRBJ2-1 | - | many | TRBV20-1 | TGCAGTGCTAGAGTTGCCCCGACGAGCGGCGTCACCTACAATGAGCAGTTCTTC | CSARVAPTSGVTYNEQFF
TRBJ1-2 | - | many | TRBV12-5 | TGTGCTAGTGGTTTGAAGGGGGGGGATATCTATGGCTACACCTTC | CASGLKGGDIYGYTF
TRBJ2-7 | - | many | TRBV7-2 | TGTGCCAGCAGCTTAAGCAGGGGAGTTAGCGAGCAGTACTTC | CASSLSRGVSEQYF
TRBJ2-5 | - | few | TRBV28 | TGTGCCAGCGGTGGGGCAGGAGGGTTAGAGACCCAGTACTTC | CASGGAGGLETQYF
TRBJ1-2 | - | many | TRBV5-6 | TGTGCCAGCAGCTTAGGGGATATGGGCTATGGCTACACCTTC | CASSLGDMGYGYTF
TRBJ2-1 | TRBD2 | many | TRBV19 | TGTGCCAGTAGTATCCGTAGCGGGAGTGGGTATGAGCAGTTCTTC | CASSIRSGSGYEQFF
TRBJ1-3 | - | - | TRBV28 | TGTGCCAGCAGTTTTTACCTGAGGAACACCATATATTTT | CASSFYLRNTIYF
TRBJ2-2 | TRBD2 | - | TRBV27 | TGTGCCAGCAGCCCTCCTAGCGGAGGCACCGGGGAGCTGTTTTTT | CASSPPSGGTGELFF
TRBJ1-6 | - | - | TRBV7-2 | TGTGCCAGCAGCTTAGGGATTTCCGTTTCGCCCCTCCACTTT | CASSLGISVSPLHF
TRBJ2-6 | TRBD1 | - | TRBV20-1 | TGCAGTGCTAGACTACCGACAGGGGTCTCTGGGGCCAACGTCCTGACTTTC | CSARLPTGVSGANVLTF
TRBJ1-1 | TRBD1 | - | TRBV29-1 | TGCAGCGTTGCGCGGGACAGAGCTTCAACTGAAGCTTTCTTT | CSVARDRASTEAFF
TRBJ1-2 | - | many | TRBV7-2 | TGTGCCAGCAGCTTAGCTCTTCGGGACGCCGGGGGTGGCTACACCTTC | CASSLALRDAGGGYTF
TRBJ2-1 | TRBD1 | many | TRBV11-2 | TGTGCCAGCAGGAGTTACGACAGGGAGTGGCAGTTCTTC | CASRSYDREWQFF
TRBJ2-1 | - | few | TRBV28 | TGTGCCAGCAGTTTTTTGCAGACCTCCTACAATGAGCAGTTCTTC | CASSFLQTSYNEQFF